Shown below are 2 T cell receptor beta chains from a single sample sequenced in a study of T cell responses to AZD1222 COVID-19 vaccine. Libraries were prepared by immunoSEQ multiplex PCR; TCRdb keeps only in-frame clonotypes and omits some of them. The sample gives some 150,000 clones, about 91% of which show up once; roughly 16% is in the top ten. Sequences were derived from peripheral blood, sampled on day 0 of AZD1222 vaccination. All receptors come from an adult in good health.

This clone was seen once. V gene TRBV7-9 combines with J gene TRBJ2-2, with TRBD1 identical over 7 bases. CDR1 and CDR2 (germline): SEHNR, FQNEAQ (reference sequence). Unmatched junction bases numbered 7, after V lost 6 bases and J lost 0 bases. This CDR3 has 16 residues. The CDR3 reads CASRRQGPTNTGELFF. CDR3 nucleotide sequence: TGTGCCAGCAGGAGACAGGGACCAACGAACACCGGGGAGCTGTTTTTT.

V is TRBV18 and J is TRBJ1-3; no definite D call. The germline V gene has CDR1 KGHSH and CDR2 LQKENI. V dropped 0 bases and J dropped 4 bases, with 7 bases sitting between them. The CDR3 loop spans 14 amino acids. DNA for the CDR3: TGTGCCAGCTCACCACCGAACGAGGGAAACACCATATATTTT. Translated, it gives CASSPPNEGNTIYF.